This is a list of T cell receptor beta chains from one sample in a study of T-cell reconstitution after alpha-beta-depleted transplantation in children. MiXCR, applied by TCRdb to the PCR reads, yields one record per CDR3 protein. The sample has roughly 300,000 distinct CDR3 sequences, approximately 10% seen once. The sample was peripheral blood, taken 180 days after TCRalphabeta/CD19-depleted stem cell transplant. The receptors were sampled from a male patient aged 2-15 years who had a stem cell transplant for chronic granulomatous disease, so the T cells may come from the graft donor. Each CDR3 is given with its conserved first and last residue.

>TRBJ1-4|TRBV5-1
CASSLRQGAEKLFF
>TRBJ2-7|TRBV20-1
CSARDRKEVYEQYF
>TRBJ1-4|TRBV18
CASSPSRDSEKLFF
>TRBJ2-7|TRBV6-2/TRBV6-3
CASSYTREFLYEQYF
>TRBJ2-6|TRBV12-3/TRBV12-4
CASRNSGGSFSGANVLTF
>TRBJ1-3|TRBV4-3
CASSQDFSGNTIYF
>TRBJ2-6|TRBV12-3/TRBV12-4
CASSLFGDLYGANVLTF
>TRBJ1-6|TRBV4-3
CASSQEYEGPRNSPLHF
>TRBJ1-6|TRBV11-2
CASSHGDFRSSYNSPLHF
>TRBJ2-2|TRBV3-1
CASSPSSGRTGELFF
>TRBJ2-5|TRBV12-3/TRBV12-4
CASSLGGPAGETQYF
>TRBJ2-7|TRBV12-3/TRBV12-4
CASSQEKVSSYEQYF
>TRBJ1-3|TRBV4-2
CASSQDITGGSGNTIYF
>TRBJ2-3|TRBV5-1
CASSLGRGTDTQYF
>TRBJ2-1|TRBV30
CAWSVRLAGDNEQFF
>TRBJ2-1|TRBV3-1
CASSQKAPEQFF
>TRBJ2-3|TRBV7-2
CASSLDGGGRPDTQYF
>TRBJ2-7|TRBV7-6
CASSLRVGGAYEQYF
>TRBJ2-2|TRBV5-6
CASSFPGTGNTGELFF
>TRBJ2-1|TRBV10-3
CTLSLDPGTSRQSGEQFF
>TRBJ2-7|TRBV7-2
CASRFAGSYEQYF
>TRBJ2-7|TRBV11-2
CASSLGPRALYEQYF
>TRBJ2-1|TRBV12-3/TRBV12-4
CASSLADSYEQFF